This T cell receptor beta chain came from a study of blood T cell repertoires in COVID-19. The count of this clone is one. Data came from immunoSEQ multiplex PCR; TCRdb stores just in-frame clones and leaves some out. The repertoire holds approximately 280,000 clones, with approximately 89% as singletons. The CDR3 sequence is 13 residues long. V was shortened by 3 bases and J by 4 bases, with 9 bases between the two germline ends. Germline V CDR1 and CDR2: LNHNV, YYDKDF (reference sequence). The chain links TRBV15 to TRBJ1-2, with a tentative D call TRBD1 (6 bases). What was sequenced was PBMCs or T cells enriched from blood (not recorded which). The clonotype originates from a woman aged 18-30 years who had recovered from COVID-19. The CDR3, as DNA: TGTGCCACCAGCAGGACAGGCGTCTATGGCTACACCTTC. Its translation is CATSRTGVYGYTF.